This record concerns one TCR beta chain sequence. Its antigen has not been determined. Base quality data are lacking; no much larger clone is found one base away. The sample belongs to a study of shared clonotypes between healthy human individuals (dated by TCRdb to 2020 to 2022). Notes on the research overall: Three men and two women, aged 18 to 49 years, made up the cohort. To increase sequencing depth and limit assay-specific biases, different laboratories used diverse techniques to prepare libraries and sequence TCR repertoires. To estimate repertoire size and how much clonotype sharing occurs between individuals, the study deeply sequenced the blood TCR repertoires of roughly 5 healthy adults. Each donor's leukapheresis produced roughly between roughly 0.9 and 9 billion PBMCs. For each donor, three plates each were used for CD4 naive and CD4 memory, two plates were used for CD8 naive, and one plate was used for CD8 memory. What the study reported, not specific to this receptor: Clonotypes shared by all four sorted-subset donors showed higher generation probabilities than non-shared clonotypes. Incomplete sequencing was indicated by rarefaction of sorted-subset datasets, despite the large sequencing depth. Pairwise subsampling led to the expectation that sequencing depth would affect the degree of clonotype sharing among donors. Sharing across a few donors was observed for approximately 5% of naive CD4, 3.5% of naive CD8, roughly 2.3% of memory CD4, and approximately 0.41% of memory CD8 clonotypes. Sampling was restricted to blood, and TCR repertoires in tissue are likely to differ from TCR repertoires in blood. Because the study included a small number of donors, the genetic and exposure-history diversity represented was limited. Naive subsets generally had larger estimated clonotype richness than memory subsets did.

The CDR3 has 16 amino acids, counting the end cysteine and phenylalanine. Only the CDR3 part of the read is kept: 48 bases, read in frame from the first base. From the germline V gene, CDR1 is SGHDT and CDR2 is YYEEEE. The junction shows trimming of 0 bases on V and 6 bases on J, and the gene matches do not reach 9 bases of it. CD8 naive samples consisted of CD45RO-negative cells that were positively selected for CCR7, yielding a CD45RA+CCR7+ population without TemRA cells. Healthy HIV-negative adults with no recently reported acute infections or vaccinations were included as donors. Only Caucasian adults living in Nashville, Tennessee, USA were represented among the donors. After blood collection by leukapheresis, PBMCs were isolated using Ficoll-Histopaque density gradient centrifugation and then cryopreserved in the vapor phase of liquid nitrogen. Analytical flow cytometry was used to check the purity and quantity of every magnetically sorted T cell population. Genomic DNA was isolated from each sorted fraction and quantified by UV absorbance on a Nanodrop 2000c.

Using the deep immunoSEQ assay, TCR CDR3 regions were amplified from genomic DNA by multiplex PCR. For each cell subset, the extracted genomic DNA was distributed evenly across all wells of several immunoSEQ 96-well plates, and each plate served as one replicate. For sorted subsets, roughly 200 ng genomic DNA, equal to tens of thousands of T cell genomes, was loaded into each replicate PCR. Purified libraries were quantified with a Qubit 3.0 fluorometer, sized on a Bioanalyzer 2100, and re-quantified with the KAPA Library Quantification kit. Every immunoSEQ 96-well plate was sequenced on a separate single-read 150-cycle Illumina NextSeq 550 flow cell. The original pipeline was this. Because only junctional sequences without quality scores were contained in the immunoSEQ output, filtering matching that applied to full-length reads could not be performed. Sequences were annotated with PyIR, a Python wrapper for IgBLAST v1.9, using IMGT germline references to assign V/J genes and CDR3. Any read was removed if the V/J assignment was weak (E-value above 1e-6), the CDR3 was missing, or the read contained stop codons, out-of-frame junctions, or ambiguous translated residues. V3J clonotypes were defined as sequences sharing an identical inferred V gene, J gene, and CDR3 amino acid sequence. Percentage overlap between repertoires was computed as shared unique clonotypes divided by the size of the smaller repertoire. Repertoire richness was assessed with RTK rarefaction, the Chao1 estimator, and Recon v2.1 estimates of unobserved clonotypes. For all TCRbeta clonotypes obtained by the gDNA method from several donors, generation probabilities were computed with OLGA. As stored in TCRdb, this immuneACCESS dataset retains in-frame rearrangements with V and J assigned. A fraction of the clones does not appear; measured against another copy, unresolved V genes explain less than half of the discrepancy, and the remainder lacks a known reason. V and J calls and clone size are as listed in that table; D and trimming were resolved from the DNA. The sample data list about 700,000 clones, and around 90% of these were observed just once. 24% of the sample is in the top ten clones.

This receptor was identified in a young man in good health. The chain is made from TRBV5-6 and TRBJ1-2, and TRBD1 matches 9 of the central bases. Sequencing was performed on naive CD8+ T cells sorted from blood. The intended sense of this specimen's cell subset or site label: CD45RA+CCR7+. Here the CDR3 is given as CASSLGPGQGIHGYTF. The DNA sequence follows: TGTGCCAGCAGCTTGGGGCCGGGACAGGGAATCCATGGCTACACCTTC.